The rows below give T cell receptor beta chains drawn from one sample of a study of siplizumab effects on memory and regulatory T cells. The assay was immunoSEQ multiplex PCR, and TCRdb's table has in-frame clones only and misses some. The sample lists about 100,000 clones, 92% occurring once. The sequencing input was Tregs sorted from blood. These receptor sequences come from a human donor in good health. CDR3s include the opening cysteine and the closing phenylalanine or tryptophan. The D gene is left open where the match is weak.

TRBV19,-,CASSISPTYSYEQYF
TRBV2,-,CASSRLGELFF
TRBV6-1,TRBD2,CASSLAGVVDEQFF
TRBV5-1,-,CASSQGHGQYF
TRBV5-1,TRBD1,CASSPPTGGASGGYTF
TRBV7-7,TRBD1,CASSPDRWNYGYTF
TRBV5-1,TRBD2,CASSAAGLEVGNEQFF
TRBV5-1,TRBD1,CASSWTGNGNTIYF
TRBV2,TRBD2,CASSERLAGLNSYEQYF
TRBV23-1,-,CASSPRMSDTQYF
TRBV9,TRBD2,CASSLGTAGGLAGRDTQYF
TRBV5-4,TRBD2,CASSLGLAEERQFF
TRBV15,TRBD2,CATSTFIAGQETQYF
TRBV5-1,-,CASSLLGSTDTQYF
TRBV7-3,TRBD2,CASSFMVAGLGVDEQFF